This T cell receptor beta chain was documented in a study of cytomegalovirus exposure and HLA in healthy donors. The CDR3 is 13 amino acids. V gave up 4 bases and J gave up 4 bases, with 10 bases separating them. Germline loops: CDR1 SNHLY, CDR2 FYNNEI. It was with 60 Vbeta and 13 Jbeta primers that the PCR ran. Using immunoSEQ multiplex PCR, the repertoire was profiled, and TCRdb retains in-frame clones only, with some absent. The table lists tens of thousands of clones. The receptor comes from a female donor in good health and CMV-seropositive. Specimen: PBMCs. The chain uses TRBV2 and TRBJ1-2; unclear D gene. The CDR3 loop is CASSGKNSYGYTF. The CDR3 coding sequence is TGTGCCAGCAGTGGAAAAAACAGCTATGGCTACACCTTC. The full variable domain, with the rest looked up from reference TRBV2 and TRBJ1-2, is EPEVTQTPSHQVTQMGQEVILRCVPISNHLYFYWYRQILGQKVEFLVSFYNNEISEKSEIFDDQFSVERPDGSNFTLKIRSTKLEDSAMYFCASSGKNSYGYTFGSGTRLTVV.